A selection of T cell receptor beta chains follows, all from one sample in a study of blood T cells in healthy people across ages. TCRdb used MiXCR to reprocess the 5' RACE reads, holding one entry per CDR3 protein. The sample holds hundreds of thousands of distinct CDR3 sequences, 45% to 50% seen once. The sequencing input was blood. The receptor source for this set is a woman aged 55-70 years in good health. The CDR3 runs from the conserved cysteine through the conserved F or W. D genes are given only for firm matches.

d_call,j_call,v_call,cdr3_aa
NA,TRBJ1-4,TRBV29-1,CSGQLGEKLFF
TRBD1,TRBJ2-7,TRBV20-1,CSATTLDRESSYEQYF
NA,TRBJ2-7,TRBV6-5,CASSYSTRPSYEQYF
NA,TRBJ2-7,TRBV2,CASSGVSSYEQYF
NA,TRBJ2-1,TRBV20-1,CSATGTFNNEQFF
TRBD1,TRBJ2-7,TRBV7-6,CASSLAYRGHEQYF
TRBD1,TRBJ1-2,TRBV10-3,CAIRRQGEDYGYTF
NA,TRBJ1-1,TRBV2,CASSREGTEAFF
NA,TRBJ2-1,TRBV5-1,CASSLGANEQFF
NA,TRBJ1-3,TRBV20-1,CSAKTPGAGNTIYF
TRBD1,TRBJ2-7,TRBV27,CASSLSQGVIGEQYF
TRBD1,TRBJ1-3,TRBV7-2,CASSFAGQSTIYF
NA,TRBJ2-3,TRBV7-2,CASSLAPGIVADTQYF
NA,TRBJ2-5,TRBV5-1,CASRRQESSYNEQYF
TRBD1,TRBJ2-6,TRBV20-1,CSASRGQASGANVLTF
NA,TRBJ2-1,TRBV12-3/TRBV12-4,CASSPLGDEQFF
TRBD2,TRBJ2-1,TRBV7-3,CASSPLAGSYNEQFF
NA,TRBJ1-1,TRBV5-6,CASSLGGGLMNTEAFF
TRBD1,TRBJ2-7,TRBV4-3,CASSQEGDRSYEQYF
NA,NA,TRBV5-1,CASSLAGARTGYEQYF
TRBD2,TRBJ2-7,TRBV24-1,CATSDPGTSHGFYEQYF
NA,TRBJ1-2,TRBV6-2/TRBV6-3,CASSRNGYGYTF
TRBD2,TRBJ2-3,TRBV20-1,CSATSGSSPDTQYF
NA,TRBJ1-2,TRBV9,CASSVAQIGGYGYTF
TRBD1,TRBJ2-7,TRBV5-6,CASSFTGGYEQYF
TRBD1,TRBJ1-1,TRBV24-1,CATSEPGQGAEAFF
NA,TRBJ1-6,TRBV12-3/TRBV12-4,CASSLGGGRNSPLHF
NA,TRBJ2-3,TRBV20-1,CSASLQGRGFSDTQYF
NA,TRBJ2-7,TRBV27,CASSLFWGQGAYEQYF
NA,TRBJ2-7,TRBV9,CASSAGPDHEQYF
NA,TRBJ2-7,TRBV7-9,CASSEYGGLIHEQYF
NA,TRBJ2-3,TRBV5-1,CASTAGAVDDTQYF
NA,TRBJ1-1,TRBV9,CASSVVTLNTEAFF
TRBD2,TRBJ2-7,TRBV4-3,CASSQRLAGGPPYEQYF
NA,TRBJ1-5,TRBV16,CASSQSYSRNQPQHF
NA,TRBJ2-3,TRBV9,CASSVGSARSTDTQYF
TRBD1,TRBJ2-1,TRBV29-1,CSVGQGAGSYNEQFF
NA,TRBJ1-1,TRBV5-1,CASSLVARGGVDTEAFF
NA,TRBJ2-3,TRBV30,CAWSVEREQYF
NA,TRBJ1-1,TRBV5-1,CASSTMTDTMNTEAFF
TRBD2,TRBJ2-1,TRBV30,CAWSVGLAGGSEQFF
NA,TRBJ1-1,TRBV29-1,CSVEQGCGAFF
NA,TRBJ2-7,TRBV7-2,CASSNPWAPTQGPYF